The source of this T cell receptor beta chain is a study of control samples from healthy donors and cancer patients. Repertoires were generated with immunoSEQ multiplex PCR, while TCRdb's copy carries only in-frame clones and drops some. The sample includes about 150,000 clones, just over 85% of them seen just once. This CDR3 comprises 13 residues. Trimming removed 6 bases from V and 3 bases from J, with 11 bases in between. Germline CDR1 and CDR2: MDHEN and SYDVKM. The chain has TRBV28 and TRBJ1-2, with D maybe TRBD1 (6 bases). This receptor was identified in a man younger than 35 in good health. Material for sequencing was blood. The CDR3 is CASSRTGHYGYTF. The CDR3 DNA follows: TGTGCCAGCAGCCGCACAGGGCACTATGGCTACACCTTC.